These 14 T cell receptor beta chains originate from one sample sequenced in a study of shared T cell receptors in the human thymus (dated by TCRdb to about 2021). The library was made by the immunoSEQ multiplex PCR assay. This immuneACCESS table, as held by TCRdb, lists in-frame sequences with V and J called but not all clones. Of the missing ones, under half trace to an unresolved V gene in checked studies; the others have no known cause. This sample holds about 660,000 clones; over 75% were observed only once. The top ten hold about 0.01% of the sample. The same specimen was also included in a second study, on human thymus T cells.

The specimen was thymocytes. The origin of the receptors is a boy less than two years old with a congenital heart defect. Donor details come from another sample of the same person, matched by shared clones.

This clone showed up just a few times. The chain uses TRBV4-1 and TRBJ1-1; no firm D call. Germline assignment: CDR1 MGHRA and CDR2 YSYEKL. Trimming removed 3 bases from V and 2 bases from J, with 4 bases in between. The CDR3 is 12 residues long. CDR3 residues: CASSHLNTEAFF. CDR3 sequence (DNA): TGCGCCAGCAGCCATCTTAACACTGAAGCTTTCTTT.

In regard to this clone: The same CDR3 also results from other DNA sequences found in this sample. This chain links TRBV7-9 with TRBJ1-4; the match to TRBD1 covers 9 bases. The CDR3 is made up of 15 amino acids. From germline, CDR1 is SEHNR and CDR2 FQNEAQ (reference sequence). V trimming: 5 bases; J trimming: 5 bases; junction bases outside the gene matches: 6. CDR3: CASSLPGQGNEKLFF. CDR3 DNA sequence: TGTGCCAGCAGCCTCCCGGGACAGGGCAATGAAAAACTGTTTTTT.

This clone came up once. V and J are TRBV28 and TRBJ2-5, with TRBD1 as a possible D gene (6 bases). This CDR3 region has 16 residues. Germline V CDR1 and CDR2: MDHEN, SYDVKM. The V end was cut by 3 bases, the J end by 0 bases, with 14 bases between. This CDR3 reads CASSLGAGLHQETQYF. The CDR3 DNA follows: TGTGCCAGCAGTTTGGGGGCGGGTTTACACCAAGAGACCCAGTACTTC.

The chain joins TRBV29-1 to TRBJ2-5, with TRBD2 as a possible D gene (7 bases). The DNA end is a closer match to TRBJ2-7, so the J assignment may be wrong. In germline, CDR1 is SQVTM, CDR2 ANQGSEA. CDR3 size: 13 residues. The CDR3 is CSGAPKGGGEQYF. The CDR3 DNA follows: TGCAGCGGTGCCCCGAAAGGGGGGGGCGAGCAGTACTTC.

The chain recombines TRBV7-2 with TRBJ2-3, with 8 bases lining up with TRBD2. This CDR3 is built from 16 residues. The germline V gene encodes CDR1 SGHTA and CDR2 FQGNSA. The V and J ends lost 3 bases and 4 bases, in that order; junction bases with no gene match: 9. The CDR3 spells CASSFTTSVPPDTQYF. CDR3 DNA: TGTGCCAGCAGCTTTACGACTAGCGTTCCCCCAGATACGCAGTATTTT.

The chain links TRBV7-8 to TRBJ2-7, with D tentatively TRBD2 (5 bases). Germline V lookup: CDR1 SGHVS, CDR2 FQNEAQ. V lost 2 bases and J lost 3, with 14 bases in between. The CDR3 contains 15 residues. CDR3 residues: CASSLSPSILYEQYF. In DNA form, the CDR3 reads TGTGCCAGCAGCTTATCACCTAGCATCCTCTACGAGCAGTACTTC.

The CDR3 loop is CASSESRDSSHQETQYF. In nucleotides, the CDR3 is TGCGCCAGCAGTGAGTCGAGGGACAGCTCCCACCAAGAGACCCAGTACTTC. The chain combines TRBV10-1 with TRBJ2-5; 7 bases match TRBD1. Germline V CDR1 and CDR2: WNHNN, SYGVQD (reference sequence). V lost 0 bases, J lost 0 bases, and 7 bases stayed unmatched. The CDR3 length is 17 residues.

V gene TRBV11-2 combines with J gene TRBJ2-7; tentatively, D is TRBD1 (5 bases). The CDR3 is made up of 13 amino acids. In germline, CDR1 is SGHAT, CDR2 FQNNGV. Trimming removed 1 base from V and 6 bases from J, with 10 bases in between. The CDR3 bases are TGTGCCAGCAGCTTAGGAGTAGGGGCCGAGCAGTACTTC. Residues: CASSLGVGAEQYF.

This chain links TRBV7-2 with TRBJ2-3, with 15 positions matching TRBD2. The CDR3 is 16 amino acids. CDR1 is SGHTA and CDR2 is FQGNSA in the germline V gene. The junction had 4 bases not matched to a gene; V was cut back by 5 bases and J by 4 bases. The CDR3 protein is CASSRTSGGVSDTQYF. The DNA of the CDR3 is TGTGCCAGCAGCCGGACTAGCGGGGGGGTCTCAGATACGCAGTATTTT.

This chain uses TRBV4-3 with TRBJ2-1; 11 bases align to TRBD2. Germline assignment: CDR1 LGHNA and CDR2 YSLEER. The CDR3 runs to 16 residues. V lost 4 bases, J lost 9 bases, and 11 bases stayed unmatched. CDR3 protein: CASSLTSGTGRSEQFF. CDR3 DNA sequence: TGCGCCAGCAGCCTGACTAGCGGGACGGGTCGAAGTGAGCAGTTCTTC.

The CDR3: CASSTGQGLRGYGYTF. Written as DNA, the CDR3 is TGTGCCAGCAGTACCGGACAGGGACTAAGGGGCTATGGCTACACCTTC. This sequence joins TRBV25-1 and TRBJ1-2; TRBD1 aligns across 8 bases. Germline trimming cut 5 bases from V and 4 bases from J; bases unmatched to any gene: 12. CDR1 is MGHDK, CDR2 SYGVNS, per germline. The CDR3 loop spans 16 amino acids.

The rearrangement links TRBV5-1 to TRBJ2-7, with D perhaps matching TRBD2 (5 bases). The CDR3 length is 13 residues. Germline V gene lookup returns CDR1 SGHRS and CDR2 YFSETQ. Trimming shortened V by 0 bases and J by 7 bases, and 11 bases separated the two germline ends. The CDR3 is CASSLVLVSEQYF. CDR3 nucleotides: TGCGCCAGCAGCTTGGTACTAGTCTCGGAGCAGTACTTC.

This clone was counted a few times. The chain uses TRBV13 and TRBJ2-7; a possible D gene is TRBD2 (6 bases). Germline CDR1 is PRHDT and CDR2 is FYEKMQ (reference sequence). The CDR3 spans 15 residues. V shed 4 bases and J shed 1 base, with 14 bases lying between them. This CDR3 is CASSSEGPNSYEQYF. CDR3 DNA: TGTGCCAGCAGCTCGGAGGGGCCTAATTCCTACGAGCAGTACTTC.

The chain joins TRBV4-1 to TRBJ2-3; 8 bases line up with TRBD2. V was pared by 1 base and J by 2 bases, with 8 bases of the junction left unmatched. The CDR3 sequence is 17 residues long. Per the germline V gene, CDR1 is MGHRA and CDR2 is YSYEKL. The CDR3 loop reads CASSQGPLAGFTDTQYF. The CDR3, as DNA: TGCGCCAGCAGCCAAGGTCCCCTAGCGGGTTTCACAGATACGCAGTATTTT.